A single sample is the source of the 14 T cell receptor beta chains below, sequenced in a study of T cells in Graves' hyperthyroidism and ophthalmopathy (dated by TCRdb to about 2019). Libraries were built with multiplex PCR. Sequencer: Illumina HiSeq 2000. Amplification of TCR beta CDR3 regions was carried out from RNA transcripts. For the first round of RT-PCR on the TCR CDR3, the HTBI primer set was used together with the Qiagen OneStep RT-PCR kit. The raw public reads went through TCRdb reprocessing: fastp at Q25, MiXCR clone calling, in-frame beta chains kept. Duplicate CDR3 protein sequences are folded into a single record with the most common DNA and genes. This sample is represented by roughly 350,000 distinct CDR3 sequences; around 13% of them were singletons. Of the sample, around a fifth falls within the top ten clones. The source material was blood. The receptor set was obtained from a woman in her twenties or thirties with Graves' ophthalmopathy.

The CDR3: CASSQTWGRETQYF. As DNA, the CDR3 is TGTGCCAGCAGCCAAACTTGGGGACGAGAGACCCAGTACTTC. The gene calls are TRBV14 and TRBJ2-5; D possibly matches TRBD1 or TRBD2 (5 bases each). Germline loops: CDR1 SGHDN, CDR2 FVKESK. The CDR3 length is 14 residues. V was trimmed by 2 bases and J by 4 bases, leaving 11 bases between them.

This clonotype has at least ten counts. The CDR3 nucleotides read TGCAGTGCTAGAGATCTTAGACAGGGGCTAAACAATGAGCAGTTCTTC. Protein product: CSARDLRQGLNNEQFF. This sequence joins TRBV20-1 and TRBJ2-1, with 8 nucleotides matching TRBD1. The trim removed 0 bases at V and 5 bases at J, leaving 9 bases unmatched. In germline, CDR1 is DFQATT, CDR2 SNEGSKA (reference sequence). The CDR3 has 16 amino acids.

This clonotype has only a few counts. The chain couples TRBV5-4 to TRBJ2-1, with D possibly being TRBD1 (7 bases). Germline V CDR1 and CDR2: SGHNT, YYREEE (reference sequence). This CDR3 region has 14 residues. V was trimmed by 2 bases and J by 8 bases, leaving 14 bases between them. The CDR3 protein is CASSFGRGVDEQFF. The CDR3 DNA reads as TGTGCCAGCAGCTTCGGCAGGGGGGTCGATGAGCAGTTCTTC.

At least ten counts were recorded for this clonotype. The gene calls are TRBV14 and TRBJ2-5; 7 bases are a match to TRBD1. This CDR3 has 16 amino acids. Germline CDR1 is SGHDN and CDR2 is FVKESK. The junction had 8 bases not matched to a gene; V was cut back by 2 bases and J by 2 bases. The CDR3 spells CASSQNRDRFQETQYF. The CDR3 region has the DNA TGTGCCAGCAGCCAAAACCGGGACAGATTTCAAGAGACCCAGTACTTC.

The chain has TRBV28 and TRBJ2-2; D is unresolved. The CDR3 runs to 15 residues. Germline V lookup: CDR1 MDHEN, CDR2 SYDVKM. V was clipped by 3 bases and J by 1 base, with 9 bases between them. The CDR3 DNA reads as TGTGCCAGCAGTTTTGGGCAGGTGAACACCGGGGAGCTGTTTTTT. Amino acid sequence: CASSFGQVNTGELFF.

There are many counts of this clonotype. This sequence joins TRBV28 and TRBJ2-5, with 10 bases aligning to TRBD2. Germline lookup yields CDR1 MDHEN and CDR2 SYDVKM. This CDR3 has 15 amino acids. V lost 8 bases, J lost 5 bases, and 11 bases stayed unmatched. The CDR3: CASSIPLAGAETQYF. The CDR3 DNA follows: TGTGCCAGCTCTATCCCCCTAGCGGGGGCGGAGACCCAGTACTTC. The variable domain in full, with the rest retrieved from reference TRBV28 and TRBJ2-5, is DVKVTQSSRYLVKRTGEKVFLECVQDMDHENMFWYRQDPGLGLRLIYFSYDVKMKEKGDIPEGYSVSREKKERFSLILESASTNQTSMYLCASSIPLAGAETQYFGPGTRLLVL.

This clonotype came up many times. The chain carries TRBV30 and TRBJ2-7, with D possibly being TRBD2 (6 bases). The CDR3 contains 14 residues. Germline lookup yields CDR1 GTSNPN and CDR2 SVGIG (reference sequence). V was pared by 2 bases and J by 3 bases, with 14 bases between. The CDR3 spells CAWSRGGALYEQYF. The CDR3 DNA is TGTGCCTGGAGTAGAGGAGGGGCCCTCTACGAGCAGTACTTC.

V and J are TRBV9 and TRBJ1-1; D gene ambiguous. With 0 bases removed from V and 2 bases from J, the gap between germline ends came to 11 bases. Per germline, CDR1 SGDLS and CDR2 YYNGEE. The CDR3 length is 15 residues. The CDR3 here is CASSVVGAGNTEAFF. The CDR3 nucleotides read TGTGCCAGCAGCGTAGTAGGCGCCGGCAACACTGAAGCTTTCTTT.

This clonotype was detected many times. This chain links TRBV28 with TRBJ2-1; 10 nucleotides agree with TRBD2. Trimming at V came to 6 bases and at J to 4 bases, leaving 9 bases not matched to a gene. CDR1 and CDR2 from the germline V gene are MDHEN and SYDVKM. This CDR3 contains 16 residues. The CDR3 region is CASSQSSGGWYNEQFF. The CDR3 DNA follows: TGTGCCAGCAGCCAATCTAGCGGGGGCTGGTACAATGAGCAGTTCTTC. The full variable domain, in which reference TRBV28 and TRBJ2-1 provide the parts outside the CDR3, is DVKVTQSSRYLVKRTGEKVFLECVQDMDHENMFWYRQDPGLGLRLIYFSYDVKMKEKGDIPEGYSVSREKKERFSLILESASTNQTSMYLCASSQSSGGWYNEQFFGPGTRLTVL.

This clonotype was detected many times. The chain joins TRBV10-3 to TRBJ1-5; D unclear. Trimming stripped 0 bases from V and 7 bases from J, with 7 bases between. Per the germline V gene, CDR1 is ENHRY and CDR2 is SYGVKD. The CDR3 is 13 amino acids. The CDR3 reads CAISESGGQPQHF. The CDR3 region has the DNA TGTGCCATCAGTGAGTCCGGTGGGCAGCCCCAGCATTTT.

This clonotype was seen more than once but under ten times. The chain employs TRBV9 and TRBJ2-1, with 9 bases identical to TRBD2. V was clipped by 2 bases and J by 0 bases; unmatched bases: 3. Germline V gives CDR1 SGDLS, CDR2 YYNGEE. The CDR3 is made up of 16 amino acids. The CDR3: CASSVPSGTSYNEQFF. CDR3 nucleotides: TGTGCCAGCAGCGTTCCTAGCGGGACCTCCTACAATGAGCAGTTCTTC.

This chain uses TRBV29-1 with TRBJ2-5, with 8 bases identical to TRBD1. The CDR3 runs to 16 residues. V was clipped by 4 bases and J by 5 bases; unmatched bases: 15. Germline V gene lookup returns CDR1 SQVTM and CDR2 ANQGSEA. CDR3 residues: CSVVVVTGAAVETQYF. CDR3 nucleotides: TGCAGCGTTGTTGTAGTGACAGGGGCCGCGGTCGAGACCCAGTACTTC. The complete variable domain, with remaining parts taken from reference TRBV29-1 and TRBJ2-5, reads SAVISQKPSRDICQRGTSLTIQCQVDSQVTMMFWYRQQPGQSLTLIATANQGSEATYESGFVIDKFPISRPNLTFSTLTVSNMSPEDSSIYLCSVVVVTGAAVETQYFGPGTRLLVL.

This clonotype was picked up many times. This chain links TRBV6-1 with TRBJ2-7; weak D call: TRBD2 (5 bases). The CDR3 totals 15 residues. Germline V CDR1 and CDR2: MNHNS, SASEGT. The V end lost 8 bases, the J end lost 4 bases, and 21 bases lay between the germline ends. The CDR3 reads CASRPRETSRYEQYF. CDR3 nucleotides: TGTGCCAGCCGCCCAAGGGAGACTTCCCGATACGAGCAGTACTTC.

The chain recombines TRBV30 with TRBJ2-1; D perhaps matches TRBD2 (7 bases). There are 13 residues in the CDR3. The germline gives CDR1 GTSNPN, CDR2 SVGIG (reference sequence). V lost 8 bases and J 2 bases, leaving 13 bases between the germline ends. CDR3 in DNA: TGTGCCAGCCCGCGGGGGCCCTACAATGAGCAGTTCTTC. The encoded protein is CASPRGPYNEQFF.